This T cell receptor (beta chain) is drawn from a study of CD8 T cells in Susac syndrome. This CDR3 spans 15 amino acids. With 4 bases clipped from V and 7 bases from J, the junction kept 8 bases outside the gene matches. Germline CDR1 reads SGHTA; CDR2 reads FQGTGA. Reverse transcription of about 0.5 to 1 ug RNA used random hexamers. TCRdb ran MiXCR on the immunoSEQ multiplex PCR reads and lists one entry per CDR3 protein. The sample lists under 300,000 distinct CDR3 sequences, less than 96% occurring once. Sequenced input: CD4+ T cells from PBMCs. This TCR was recovered from a human donor with Susac syndrome. This rearrangement joins TRBV7-3 to TRBJ2-1; 9 nucleotides line up with TRBD2. The CDR3 sequence is CASSYSGRTWNEQFF. The DNA of the CDR3 is TGTGCCAGCAGCTACAGCGGGAGGACGTGGAATGAGCAGTTCTTC.